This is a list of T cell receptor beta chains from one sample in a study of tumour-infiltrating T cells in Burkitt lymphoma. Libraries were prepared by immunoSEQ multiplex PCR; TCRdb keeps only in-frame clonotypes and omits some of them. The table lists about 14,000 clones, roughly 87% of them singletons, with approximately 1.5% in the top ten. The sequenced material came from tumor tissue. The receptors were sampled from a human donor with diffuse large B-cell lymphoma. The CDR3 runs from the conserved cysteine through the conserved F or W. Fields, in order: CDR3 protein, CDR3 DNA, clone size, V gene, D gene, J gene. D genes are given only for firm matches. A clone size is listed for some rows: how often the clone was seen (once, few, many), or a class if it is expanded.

CDR3aa: CASSLIGTGELFF; CDR3nt: TGTGCCAGCAGCTTGATCGGGACCGGGGAGCTGTTTTTT; abundance: few; v_gene: TRBV5-4; d_gene: NA; j_gene: TRBJ2-2
CDR3aa: CANSPAIGTGRRSLF; CDR3nt: TGTGCCAACAGCCCGGCTATCGGGACAGGTCGTCGGAGCCTCTTT; abundance: NA; v_gene: TRBV14; d_gene: TRBD1; j_gene: TRBJ1-1
CDR3aa: CASSVDPGLAGVGVEQYF; CDR3nt: TGTGCCAGCAGCGTAGACCCAGGACTAGCGGGAGTAGGGGTCGAGCAGTACTTC; abundance: NA; v_gene: TRBV9; d_gene: TRBD2; j_gene: TRBJ2-7
CDR3aa: CATRPDPNGRDRETQYF; CDR3nt: TGCGCCACGCGCCCGGACCCCAACGGGAGGGACCGGGAGACCCAGTACTTC; abundance: once; v_gene: TRBV23-1; d_gene: TRBD2; j_gene: TRBJ2-5
CDR3aa: CASHGGRTYGYTF; CDR3nt: TGTGCCAGCCATGGAGGCAGAACCTATGGCTACACCTTC; abundance: NA; v_gene: TRBV2; d_gene: NA; j_gene: TRBJ1-2
CDR3aa: CASSRSNTEAFF; CDR3nt: TGCGCCAGCAGTCGGTCGAACACTGAAGCTTTCTTT; abundance: NA; v_gene: TRBV23-1; d_gene: NA; j_gene: TRBJ1-1
CDR3aa: CASSVELGSYNEQFF; CDR3nt: TGTGCCAGCAGCGTAGAACTAGGGTCCTACAATGAGCAGTTCTTC; abundance: NA; v_gene: TRBV9; d_gene: NA; j_gene: TRBJ2-1
CDR3aa: CASSVDRMNTEAFF; CDR3nt: TGTGCCAGCAGCGTGGACAGGATGAACACTGAAGCTTTCTTT; abundance: NA; v_gene: TRBV9; d_gene: TRBD1; j_gene: TRBJ1-1
CDR3aa: CASSPELPDTQYF; CDR3nt: TGTGCCAGCAGCCCTGAACTCCCAGATACGCAGTATTTT; abundance: NA; v_gene: TRBV13; d_gene: NA; j_gene: TRBJ2-3
CDR3aa: CASSVTGTYEQYF; CDR3nt: TGTGCCAGCAGTGTGACAGGGACCTACGAGCAGTACTTC; abundance: NA; v_gene: TRBV6-1; d_gene: TRBD1; j_gene: TRBJ2-7
CDR3aa: CASSLLQGRGEYGYTF; CDR3nt: TGTGCCAGCAGCTTACTACAGGGTCGGGGGGAATATGGCTACACCTTC; abundance: NA; v_gene: TRBV5-5; d_gene: NA; j_gene: TRBJ1-2
CDR3aa: CASTSHLGEQYF; CDR3nt: TGTGCCAGCACCTCCCACCTTGGGGAGCAGTACTTC; abundance: NA; v_gene: TRBV2; d_gene: NA; j_gene: TRBJ2-7
CDR3aa: CASSFGDRGGPQHF; CDR3nt: TGTGCCAGCAGCTTTGGGGACAGGGGTGGGCCCCAGCATTTT; abundance: NA; v_gene: TRBV5-6; d_gene: TRBD1; j_gene: TRBJ1-5
CDR3aa: CASSFGGRNQPQHF; CDR3nt: TGTGCCAGCAGCTTTGGGGGGCGCAATCAGCCCCAGCATTTT; abundance: NA; v_gene: TRBV7-2; d_gene: NA; j_gene: TRBJ1-5
CDR3aa: CASSFSRGMDTEAFF; CDR3nt: TGCGCCAGCAGCTTTAGCCGGGGCATGGACACTGAAGCTTTCTTT; abundance: NA; v_gene: TRBV5-1; d_gene: NA; j_gene: TRBJ1-1
CDR3aa: CASAPGRETQYF; CDR3nt: TGTGCCAGCGCCCCAGGTCGAGAGACCCAGTACTTC; abundance: NA; v_gene: TRBV11-2; d_gene: NA; j_gene: TRBJ2-5
CDR3aa: CASSSLAGGYEQYF; CDR3nt: TGTGCCAGCAGTTCACTAGCGGGAGGCTACGAGCAGTACTTC; abundance: NA; v_gene: TRBV6-5; d_gene: TRBD2; j_gene: TRBJ2-7
CDR3aa: CASSIGGGTQYF; CDR3nt: TGTGCCAGTAGTATAGGAGGGGGTACGCAGTATTTT; abundance: NA; v_gene: TRBV19; d_gene: NA; j_gene: TRBJ2-3
CDR3aa: CASSMSTLNTEAFF; CDR3nt: TGTGCCAGTAGTATGTCCACCCTCAACACTGAAGCTTTCTTT; abundance: NA; v_gene: TRBV19; d_gene: NA; j_gene: TRBJ1-1
CDR3aa: CASSVDGHPSSYNEQFF; CDR3nt: TGTGCCAGCAGCGTAGACGGTCACCCGAGCTCCTACAATGAGCAGTTCTTC; abundance: NA; v_gene: TRBV9; d_gene: NA; j_gene: TRBJ2-1
CDR3aa: CASILGNLNTEAFF; CDR3nt: TGTGCCAGCATATTGGGGAACCTGAACACTGAAGCTTTCTTT; abundance: NA; v_gene: TRBV2; d_gene: NA; j_gene: TRBJ1-1
CDR3aa: CASSVDGQNTEAFF; CDR3nt: TGTGCCAGCAGCGTAGACGGACAGAACACTGAAGCTTTCTTT; abundance: NA; v_gene: TRBV9; d_gene: NA; j_gene: TRBJ1-1
CDR3aa: CASFHWQGLNTEAFF; CDR3nt: TGCGCCAGCTTCCATTGGCAGGGTCTGAACACTGAAGCTTTCTTT; abundance: NA; v_gene: TRBV4-1; d_gene: NA; j_gene: TRBJ1-1
CDR3aa: CASSLASRSSYEQYF; CDR3nt: TGCGCCAGCAGCTTGGCATCAAGAAGCTCCTACGAGCAGTACTTC; abundance: NA; v_gene: TRBV5-1; d_gene: NA; j_gene: TRBJ2-7
CDR3aa: CASSPGNEKLFF; CDR3nt: TGTGCCAGCTCACCAGGGAATGAAAAACTGTTTTTT; abundance: NA; v_gene: TRBV18; d_gene: NA; j_gene: TRBJ1-4
CDR3aa: CASSDGTGGIGELFF; CDR3nt: TGTGCCAGCAGTGACGGGACAGGGGGCATCGGGGAGCTGTTTTTT; abundance: once; v_gene: TRBV9; d_gene: TRBD1; j_gene: TRBJ2-2
CDR3aa: CASSEDWNTEAFF; CDR3nt: TGTGCCAGCAGTGAAGACTGGAACACTGAAGCTTTCTTT; abundance: NA; v_gene: TRBV2; d_gene: NA; j_gene: TRBJ1-1
CDR3aa: CASSQDPTGGFGNTIYF; CDR3nt: TGCGCCAGCAGCCAAGACCCGACAGGGGGCTTTGGAAACACCATATATTTT; abundance: once; v_gene: TRBV4-3; d_gene: TRBD1; j_gene: TRBJ1-3
CDR3aa: CASSGAGIAAYEQYF; CDR3nt: TGTGCCAGCAGCGGGGCGGGAATAGCGGCCTACGAGCAGTACTTC; abundance: NA; v_gene: TRBV5-4; d_gene: NA; j_gene: TRBJ2-7
CDR3aa: CASLQFGGINEKLFF; CDR3nt: TGTGCCAGTCTCCAATTCGGCGGAATAAATGAAAAACTGTTTTTT; abundance: NA; v_gene: TRBV19; d_gene: NA; j_gene: TRBJ1-4
CDR3aa: CASSLQRGTDTQYF; CDR3nt: TGCGCCAGCAGCTTGCAGCGCGGGACAGATACGCAGTATTTT; abundance: NA; v_gene: TRBV5-1; d_gene: NA; j_gene: TRBJ2-3
CDR3aa: CASSLDRGLAGVPLEQFF; CDR3nt: TGTGCCAGCAGCTTAGATCGTGGGTTAGCGGGAGTCCCTTTAGAGCAGTTCTTC; abundance: NA; v_gene: TRBV11-2; d_gene: TRBD2; j_gene: TRBJ2-1
CDR3aa: CASSFGQGGAEAFF; CDR3nt: TGTGCCAGCAGCTTTGGGCAGGGGGGCGCTGAAGCTTTCTTT; abundance: NA; v_gene: TRBV5-4; d_gene: TRBD1; j_gene: TRBJ1-1
CDR3aa: CASSFITGTLASGELFF; CDR3nt: TGCGCCAGCAGCTTCATTACCGGGACTTTAGCGTCCGGGGAGCTGTTTTTT; abundance: NA; v_gene: TRBV5-1; d_gene: NA; j_gene: TRBJ2-2
CDR3aa: CASSRKDGVSTDTQYF; CDR3nt: TGTGCCAGCAGCCGGAAGGACGGTGTTAGCACAGATACGCAGTATTTT; abundance: NA; v_gene: TRBV4-2; d_gene: NA; j_gene: TRBJ2-3
CDR3aa: CASSPGTSSWYF; CDR3nt: TGTGCCAGCAGCCCTGGGACCTCTAGTTGGTACTTC; abundance: NA; v_gene: TRBV5-6; d_gene: NA; j_gene: TRBJ2-7
CDR3aa: CASSLAQGGLEGYTF; CDR3nt: TGTGCCAGCAGCTTAGCGCAGGGCGGATTGGAAGGCTACACCTTC; abundance: NA; v_gene: TRBV7-9; d_gene: NA; j_gene: TRBJ1-2
CDR3aa: CASSFMRDTEAFF; CDR3nt: TGTGCCAGCAGTTTTATGAGGGACACTGAAGCTTTCTTT; abundance: NA; v_gene: TRBV27; d_gene: NA; j_gene: TRBJ1-1
CDR3aa: CASSFSTSGSEQYF; CDR3nt: TGTGCCAGCAGCTTTTCGACTAGCGGGAGCGAGCAGTACTTC; abundance: once; v_gene: TRBV7-2; d_gene: TRBD2; j_gene: TRBJ2-7
CDR3aa: CASSHPGAAVANTGELFF; CDR3nt: TGTGCCAGCAGCCACCCAGGTGCGGCAGTCGCGAACACCGGGGAGCTGTTTTTT; abundance: NA; v_gene: TRBV4-2; d_gene: NA; j_gene: TRBJ2-2
CDR3aa: CASSLTGSYEQYF; CDR3nt: TGTGCCAGCAGTTTAACTGGGTCCTACGAGCAGTACTTC; abundance: NA; v_gene: TRBV27; d_gene: NA; j_gene: TRBJ2-7